This passage covers 25 T cell receptor beta chains from one sample sequenced in a study of T cells in Graves' hyperthyroidism and ophthalmopathy. RNA transcripts served as the template for amplifying TCR beta CDR3 regions. HTBI primers drove first-round RT-PCR of the TCR CDR3. TCRdb recomputed calls from the multiplex PCR reads with MiXCR, one row per CDR3 protein. The sample has hundreds of thousands of distinct CDR3 sequences, under 15% seen once. The sample comprised blood. The receptors were gathered from a woman between 35 and 50 years old with Graves' ophthalmopathy.

This clonotype was detected many times. This chain uses TRBV12-3 or TRBV12-4 with TRBJ1-5; 8 bases agree with TRBD1. CDR3 length equals 15 residues. The junction had 2 bases not matched to a gene; V was cut back by 3 bases and J by 1 base. Here the CDR3 DNA reads TGTGCCAGCAGTTTGCGGACAGGGAGCAATCAGCCCCAGCATTTT. This codes for CASSLRTGSNQPQHF.

This clonotype has at least ten counts. This chain connects TRBV12-3 or TRBV12-4 to TRBJ1-1; a weak D match, TRBD1 (5 bases). V lost 4 bases and J 4 bases, leaving 13 bases between the germline ends. This CDR3 contains 14 residues. CDR3 sequence (DNA): TGTGCCAGCAGTTCCGAACAGGTGACCACTGAAGCTTTCTTT. It is translated as CASSSEQVTTEAFF.

This clonotype was recorded many times. V is TRBV28 and J is TRBJ1-5, with TRBD1 as a possible D gene (5 bases). Germline values: CDR1 MDHEN, CDR2 SYDVKM. This CDR3 contains 12 residues. The V gene lost 11 bases and the J gene lost 3 bases, with 11 bases spanning the gap. Here the CDR3 DNA reads TGTGCCGGGTCGGGGGACAATCAGCCCCAGCATTTT. Translation: CAGSGDNQPQHF.

This clonotype was counted at least ten times. This chain connects TRBV28 to TRBJ2-3; D unclear. The germline V and J ends were trimmed by 1 base and 2 bases, with 16 bases remaining between them. Germline CDR1 MDHEN, CDR2 SYDVKM. The CDR3 has 17 residues. CDR3 sequence reads: CASSLSPAETLTDTQYF. In DNA form, the CDR3 reads TGTGCCAGCAGTTTATCCCCCGCGGAAACCCTCACAGATACGCAGTATTTT.

This clonotype has more than one count but fewer than ten. The rearrangement uses TRBV10-3 and TRBJ1-1; weak D call: TRBD1 (6 bases). V lost 4 bases to trimming and J lost 3 bases, with 6 bases between them. CDR1 and CDR2 from the germline V gene are ENHRY and SYGVKD. The CDR3 is 12 amino acids. CDR3 bases: TGTGCCATCAGTGGGACAGACACTGAAGCTTTCTTT. As protein: CAISGTDTEAFF.

This clonotype was detected ten times or more. The gene calls are TRBV6-1 and TRBJ2-1; D not certain. This CDR3 contains 12 residues. V gave up 5 bases and J gave up 5 bases, with 7 bases separating them. Germline loops: CDR1 MNHNS, CDR2 SASEGT. Written as DNA, the CDR3 is TGTGCCAGCAGTAAGGGTCACAATGAGCAGTTCTTC. Translation gives CASSKGHNEQFF.

The V and J genes are TRBV14 and TRBJ1-3; no clear D gene. Deletions cut 0 bases from V and 0 bases from J, with 12 bases between. Per the germline V gene, CDR1 is SGHDN and CDR2 is FVKESK. The CDR3 has 17 amino acids. In DNA, the CDR3 is TGTGCCAGCAGCCAAGAACAATCGCAGGCCTCTGGAAACACCATATATTTT. This codes for CASSQEQSQASGNTIYF.

This clonotype came up many times. The chain couples TRBV20-1 to TRBJ2-5; TRBD1 aligns across 12 bases. This CDR3 is built from 14 residues. J gave up 0 bases and V 5 bases, and 1 base lay outside the gene matches. Germline-derived CDR1 and CDR2 are DFQATT and SNEGSKA (reference sequence). The CDR3, as DNA: TGCAGTGCTTGGGACAGGGGGCACCAAGAGACCCAGTACTTC. Translation: CSAWDRGHQETQYF.

CDR3 in DNA: TGTGCCAGCAGCCGTGAGGTAGCCAGTACCGTATCCTATGGCTACACCTTC. Translation gives CASSREVASTVSYGYTF. The chain recombines TRBV6-4 with TRBJ1-2; no definite D call. Germline V gives CDR1 MRHNA, CDR2 SNTAGT. Deletions cut 6 bases from V and 4 bases from J, with 24 bases between. The CDR3 has 17 amino acids.

This clonotype was observed at least ten times. The chain joins TRBV10-3 to TRBJ2-7; possible D gene TRBD1, 5 bases. Germline lookup yields CDR1 ENHRY and CDR2 SYGVKD. The CDR3 extends over 13 amino acids. Trimming pared 4 bases from V and 3 bases from J, leaving 10 bases between. CDR3 nucleotide sequence: TGTGCCATCAGTGGGGGCAGTCACTACGAGCAGTACTTC. It codes for CAISGGSHYEQYF.

This clonotype was seen repeatedly, ten times or more. The chain carries TRBV5-1 and TRBJ2-5; 7 bases fit TRBD2. CDR1 is SGHRS and CDR2 is YFSETQ in the germline V gene. This CDR3 spans 15 amino acids. V gave up 0 bases and J gave up 1 base; unmatched junction bases: 3. DNA for the CDR3: TGCGCCAGCAGCTTGGCTAGCGGACCCCAAGAGACCCAGTACTTC. Its translation: CASSLASGPQETQYF.

This clonotype has just a few counts. This chain uses TRBV6-4 with TRBJ2-3; 8 bases match TRBD2. This CDR3 contains 16 residues. Germline-derived CDR1 and CDR2 are MRHNA and SNTAGT. V was clipped by 8 bases and J by 1 base; unmatched bases: 11. As DNA, the CDR3 is TGTGCCAGCCGGGGGGGGAAGCGGGGAGGCACAGATACGCAGTATTTT. This translates into CASRGGKRGGTDTQYF.

V usage is TRBV19 and J usage is TRBJ2-7; a weak D match, TRBD1 (5 bases). Germline V gene lookup returns CDR1 LNHDA and CDR2 SQIVND (reference sequence). The CDR3 runs to 13 residues. The V and J ends lost 4 bases and 2 bases respectively, with 9 bases between them. The CDR3: CASSNQGPYEQYF. The CDR3 nucleotides read TGTGCCAGTAGTAATCAGGGCCCCTACGAGCAGTACTTC.

The table lists this clonotype with many counts. This chain links TRBV2 with TRBJ1-1, with D possibly being TRBD1 (5 bases). V was pared by 6 bases and J by 1 base, with 9 bases between. The CDR3 loop spans 13 amino acids. Germline CDR1 reads SNHLY; CDR2 reads FYNNEI. In DNA, the CDR3 is TGTGCCAGCAGGGAGGGGAGGAACACTGAAGCTTTCTTT. Amino acids: CASREGRNTEAFF.

The chain has TRBV14 and TRBJ2-1, with 7 bases fitting TRBD2. J gave up 5 bases and V 1 base, and 8 bases lay outside the gene matches. The CDR3 spans 16 residues. Germline CDR1 is SGHDN and CDR2 is FVKESK. In DNA, the CDR3 is TGTGCCAGCAGCCAAGGTTTGGGAGGGCCGAACAATGAGCAGTTCTTC. Its translation: CASSQGLGGPNNEQFF.

Many counts were recorded for this clonotype. The genes are TRBV7-9 and TRBJ2-5, with 9 bases fitting TRBD1. Germline CDR1 and CDR2: SEHNR and FQNEAQ (reference sequence). CDR3 size: 16 residues. V lost 4 bases and J lost 4; bases outside the gene matches: 10. The CDR3, as DNA: TGTGCCAGCAGCTCTTTTACCGGGACAGGGCGAGAGACCCAGTACTTC. It codes for CASSSFTGTGRETQYF.

This clonotype has at least ten counts. The chain recombines TRBV28 with TRBJ2-5; TRBD1 matches 7 bases. J gave up 3 bases and V 8 bases, and 15 bases lay outside the gene matches. Germline CDR1 MDHEN, CDR2 SYDVKM. CDR3 length: 16 amino acids. In DNA form, the CDR3 reads TGTGCCAGCCACACCGTAGTGGCAGGGGGTAAAGAGACCCAGTACTTC. Its translation is CASHTVVAGGKETQYF.

The chain joins TRBV4-1 to TRBJ1-2; 7 bases line up with TRBD1. CDR3 size: 14 residues. The trim removed 4 bases at V and 6 bases at J, leaving 8 bases unmatched. The germline V gene has CDR1 MGHRA and CDR2 YSYEKL. CDR3 DNA: TGCGCCAGCAGCCTCTACGGGACAGTCGATGGCTACACCTTC. This encodes CASSLYGTVDGYTF.

This clonotype showed up many times. The chain uses TRBV20-1 and TRBJ2-7; TRBD2 matches 12 bases. V lost 6 bases, J lost 1 base, and 4 bases stayed unmatched. Germline CDR1 is DFQATT and CDR2 is SNEGSKA (reference sequence). CDR3 length: 14 amino acids. CDR3 residues: CSATTSGGSYEQYF. CDR3 nucleotide sequence: TGCAGTGCCACGACTAGCGGGGGTTCCTACGAGCAGTACTTC.

There are many counts of this clonotype. This rearrangement joins TRBV6-5 to TRBJ2-2; 12 bases match TRBD2. The CDR3 has 17 amino acids. J gave up 4 bases and V 0 bases, and 3 bases lay outside the gene matches. Germline CDR1 and CDR2: MNHEY and SVGAGI. The CDR3 here is CASSYSGTSGPTGELFF. As DNA, the CDR3 is TGTGCCAGCAGTTACTCAGGGACTAGCGGGCCCACCGGGGAGCTGTTTTTT.

This clonotype has ten or more counts. A single base separates this from a much larger clone, so it may be a read error. The V call is TRBV3-1, the J call TRBJ2-7, with 7 bases identical to TRBD2. Germline lookup yields CDR1 LGHDT and CDR2 YNNKEL (reference sequence). The J segment lost 2 bases and the V segment lost 3 bases, leaving 4 bases of the junction unmatched. This CDR3 spans 14 amino acids. CDR3 amino acids: CASSQAGEAYEQYF. As DNA, the CDR3 is TGTGCCAGCAGCCAGGCGGGAGAGGCCTACGAGCAGTACTTC.

A remark on this clonotype: This may be a read error, as it is one base from a much larger clone. This rearrangement joins TRBV19 to TRBJ2-2; D is uncertain. The CDR3 loop spans 13 amino acids. Germline lookup yields CDR1 LNHDA and CDR2 SQIVND (reference sequence). CDR3 in DNA: TGTGTCAGTAGTGTCGACATCGCCGGGGAGCTGTTTTTT. Translating it yields CVSSVDIAGELFF.

To note about this clonotype: This may arise from a read error, as a much more abundant clone is one base away. This chain joins TRBV20-1 and TRBJ2-7, with D maybe TRBD1 (5 bases). V dropped 0 bases and J dropped 2 bases, with 11 bases sitting between them. Per germline, CDR1 DFQATT and CDR2 SNEGSKA (reference sequence). There are 14 residues in the CDR3. The CDR3 loop reads CSARDSGNPYEQYF. CDR3 DNA sequence: TGCAGTGCTAGAGACTCAGGGAATCCCTACGAGCAGTACTTC.

Ten or more counts support this clonotype. The chain combines TRBV2 with TRBJ2-7, with D unresolved. This CDR3 comprises 13 residues. CDR1 and CDR2 (germline): SNHLY, FYNNEI. Between the trimmed V and J ends, which lost 7 bases and 0 bases, there was a span of 10 bases. CDR3 bases: TGTGCCAGCACCCGGGCCAGCTCCTACGAGCAGTACTTC. Its protein is CASTRASSYEQYF.

This clonotype has a handful of counts. This chain links TRBV4-1 with TRBJ2-7; D is uncertain. The CDR3 extends over 15 amino acids. Deletions cut 0 bases from V and 0 bases from J, with 9 bases between. CDR1 is MGHRA and CDR2 is YSYEKL in the germline V gene. CDR3 sequence (DNA): TGCGCCAGCAGCCAAGATTCGGCAGGCTCCTACGAGCAGTACTTC. Protein: CASSQDSAGSYEQYF.